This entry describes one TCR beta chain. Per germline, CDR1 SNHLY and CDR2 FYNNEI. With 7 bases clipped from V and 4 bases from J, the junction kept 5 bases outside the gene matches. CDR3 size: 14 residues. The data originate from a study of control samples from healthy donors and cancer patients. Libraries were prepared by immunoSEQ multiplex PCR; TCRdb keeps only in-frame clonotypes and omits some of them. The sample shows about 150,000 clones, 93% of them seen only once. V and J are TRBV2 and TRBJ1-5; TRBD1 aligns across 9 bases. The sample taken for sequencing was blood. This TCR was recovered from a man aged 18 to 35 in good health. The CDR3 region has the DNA TGTGCCAGCACTTCCGGGACAGGGAATCAGCCCCAGCATTTT. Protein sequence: CASTSGTGNQPQHF.